This entry lists 12 T cell receptor beta chains sequenced from one sample in a study of T cell responses to AZD1222 COVID-19 vaccine. The table came from immunoSEQ multiplex PCR; TCRdb's copy has only in-frame clones and leaves some out. The sample shows roughly 180,000 clones, 75% to 90% of them seen only once. The sequencing here drew on peripheral blood, taken on day 0 of AZD1222 vaccination. The receptors originated from an adult in good health.

The chain combines TRBV5-1 with TRBJ1-1; 8 bases match TRBD1. The germline gives CDR1 SGHRS, CDR2 YFSETQ. The CDR3 length is 15 residues. V was clipped by 5 bases and J by 4 bases; unmatched bases: 10. The CDR3 here is CASRGTGLRGTEAFF. The CDR3 region has the DNA TGCGCCAGCAGAGGGACAGGCCTTAGGGGCACTGAAGCTTTCTTT.

The J gene is TRBJ2-2, the V gene TRBV27, with D tentatively TRBD2 (5 bases). CDR1 is MNHEY, CDR2 SMNVEV, per germline (reference sequence). V lost 6 bases, J lost 2 bases, and 10 bases lay in between. This CDR3 is 14 amino acids long. The chain's CDR3 is CASRRSANTGELFF. The CDR3 bases are TGTGCCAGCAGACGTAGCGCCAACACCGGGGAGCTGTTTTTT.

The V gene is TRBV14, the J gene TRBJ2-5; D ambiguous. There are 14 residues in the CDR3. The germline gives CDR1 SGHDN, CDR2 FVKESK. The ends were cut back, 1 base at V and 1 base at J, with 7 bases in the middle. CDR3 sequence reads: CASSQANSQETQYF. DNA for the CDR3: TGTGCCAGCAGCCAAGCCAACAGCCAAGAGACCCAGTACTTC.

As DNA, the CDR3 is TGCAGCGTTGACTTCAGGGTCGGAGAGACCCAGTACTTC. It is translated as CSVDFRVGETQYF. This sequence joins TRBV29-1 and TRBJ2-5; TRBD1 might be the D (5 bases). This CDR3 has 13 amino acids. Trimming stripped 3 bases from V and 4 bases from J, with 12 bases between. The germline V gene has CDR1 SQVTM and CDR2 ANQGSEA.

The gene calls are TRBV5-1 and TRBJ1-4; D perhaps matches TRBD1 (6 bases). From germline, CDR1 is SGHRS and CDR2 YFSETQ. This CDR3 spans 14 amino acids. V lost 1 base and J 6 bases, leaving 10 bases between the germline ends. The CDR3 is CASSLRDIDEKLFF. The DNA of the CDR3 is TGCGCCAGCAGCTTGAGGGACATTGATGAAAAACTGTTTTTT.

V usage is TRBV27 and J usage is TRBJ1-1, with a weak D call TRBD1 (6 bases). This CDR3 is 14 amino acids long. With 6 bases removed from V and 4 bases from J, the gap between germline ends came to 15 bases. CDR1 MNHEY and CDR2 SMNVEV come from the germline V gene (reference sequence). CDR3 in DNA: TGTGCCAGCAGAGGGAGGGGGGCAAGCACTGAAGCTTTCTTT. Translating gives CASRGRGASTEAFF.

The V call is TRBV20-1, the J call TRBJ2-7; TRBD1 matches 10 bases. The CDR3 totals 14 residues. Trimming cost V 3 bases and J 6 bases; bases outside gene matches: 8. CDR1 and CDR2 from the germline V gene are DFQATT and SNEGSKA (reference sequence). The CDR3 spells CSASYPTGGREQYF. As DNA, the CDR3 is TGCAGTGCTAGTTACCCGACAGGGGGCCGCGAGCAGTACTTC.

This rearrangement joins TRBV2 to TRBJ2-1; D is undetermined. The CDR3 loop spans 11 amino acids. V was trimmed by 6 bases and J by 4 bases, leaving 4 bases between them. Germline V gene lookup returns CDR1 SNHLY and CDR2 FYNNEI. In nucleotides, the CDR3 is TGTGCCAGCAGAACTTACAATGAGCAGTTCTTC. This codes for CASRTYNEQFF.

Only one count was recorded for this clone. This rearrangement joins TRBV27 to TRBJ1-6, with 7 bases that match TRBD1. Germline loops: CDR1 MNHEY, CDR2 SMNVEV (reference sequence). J gave up 10 bases and V 5 bases, and 5 bases lay outside the gene matches. This CDR3 contains 13 residues. This CDR3 reads CASSPGGLSPLHF. The CDR3, as DNA: TGTGCCAGCAGTCCAGGGGGGCTCTCACCCCTCCACTTT.

The rearrangement uses TRBV5-4 and TRBJ2-2; no firm D call. Per the germline V gene, CDR1 is SGHNT and CDR2 is YYREEE (reference sequence). Trimming removed 4 bases from V and 8 bases from J, with 12 bases in between. The CDR3 is made up of 13 amino acids. In DNA, the CDR3 is TGTGCCAGCAGCCAGACACGTAGGGGGGAGCTGTTTTTT. Translating it yields CASSQTRRGELFF. Filled out from reference TRBV5-4 and TRBJ2-2, the complete variable domain reads ETGVTQSPTHLIKTRGQQVTLRCSSQSGHNTVSWYQQALGQGPQFIFQYYREEENGRGNFPPRFSGLQFPNYSSELNVNALELDDSALYLCASSQTRRGELFFGEGSRLTVL.

V is TRBV5-1 and J is TRBJ1-1, with D tentatively TRBD1 (6 bases). There are 13 residues in the CDR3. Germline CDR1 is SGHRS and CDR2 is YFSETQ. Trimming took off 3 bases at V and 4 bases at J, with 10 bases between the two ends. In nucleotides, the CDR3 is TGCGCCAGCAGCTCCACAGGGACCACTGAAGCTTTCTTT. It yields the protein CASSSTGTTEAFF.

This clone was seen only once. V and J are TRBV30 and TRBJ1-2; D not resolved. Germline V lookup: CDR1 GTSNPN, CDR2 SVGIG (reference sequence). Trimming removed 3 bases at V and 4 bases at J, with 15 bases between. The CDR3 runs 14 residues. The CDR3 DNA follows: TGTGCCTGGAGAGGGTTAGGTAACTCCTATGGCTACACCTTC. Translation: CAWRGLGNSYGYTF.